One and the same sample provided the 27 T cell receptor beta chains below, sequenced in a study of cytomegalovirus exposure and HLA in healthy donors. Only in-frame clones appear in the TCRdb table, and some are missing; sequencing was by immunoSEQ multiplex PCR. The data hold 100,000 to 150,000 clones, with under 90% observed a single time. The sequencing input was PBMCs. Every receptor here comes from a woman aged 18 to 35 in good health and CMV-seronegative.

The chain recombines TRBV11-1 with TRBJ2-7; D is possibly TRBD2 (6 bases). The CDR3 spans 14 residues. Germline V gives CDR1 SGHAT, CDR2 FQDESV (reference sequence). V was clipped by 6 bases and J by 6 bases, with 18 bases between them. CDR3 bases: TGTGCCAGCAGTTTGGGACTGCGGCGGGGCGAGCAGTACTTC. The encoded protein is CASSLGLRRGEQYF.

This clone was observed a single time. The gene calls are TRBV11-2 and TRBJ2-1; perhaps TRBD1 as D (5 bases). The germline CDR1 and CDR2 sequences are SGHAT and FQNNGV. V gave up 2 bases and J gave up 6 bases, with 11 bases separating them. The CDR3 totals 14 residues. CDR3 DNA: TGTGCCAGCAGCTTATTGGGGCAGCCCAATGAGCAGTTCTTC. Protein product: CASSLLGQPNEQFF.

The CDR3 is CSAGTVASYEQYF. CDR3 in DNA: TGCAGCGCTGGGACAGTAGCTTCCTACGAGCAGTACTTC. The rearrangement links TRBV29-1 to TRBJ2-7, with 7 bases aligning to TRBD1. The germline V gene encodes CDR1 SQVTM and CDR2 ANQGSEA. J lost 1 base, V lost 7 bases, and 7 bases had no gene match. The CDR3 is made up of 13 amino acids.

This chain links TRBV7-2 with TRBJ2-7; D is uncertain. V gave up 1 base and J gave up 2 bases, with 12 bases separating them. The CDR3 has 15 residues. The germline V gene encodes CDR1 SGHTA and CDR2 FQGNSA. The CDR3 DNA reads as TGTGCCAGCAGCTTAGGGTCGGGTCTCGCCTACGAGCAGTACTTC. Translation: CASSLGSGLAYEQYF.

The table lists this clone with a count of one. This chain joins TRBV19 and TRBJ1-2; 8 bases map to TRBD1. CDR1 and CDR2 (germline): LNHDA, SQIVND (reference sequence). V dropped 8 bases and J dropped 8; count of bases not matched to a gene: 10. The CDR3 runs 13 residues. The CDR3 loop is CASGYRGESGYTF. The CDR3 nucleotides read TGTGCCAGTGGATACAGGGGGGAGTCGGGCTACACCTTC.

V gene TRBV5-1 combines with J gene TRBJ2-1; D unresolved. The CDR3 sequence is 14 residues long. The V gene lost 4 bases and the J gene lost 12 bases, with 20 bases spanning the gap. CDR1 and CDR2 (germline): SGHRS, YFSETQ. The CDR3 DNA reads TGCGCCAGCAGCCTGATGGGTCCCCAACTATGGCAGTTCTTC. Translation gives CASSLMGPQLWQFF.

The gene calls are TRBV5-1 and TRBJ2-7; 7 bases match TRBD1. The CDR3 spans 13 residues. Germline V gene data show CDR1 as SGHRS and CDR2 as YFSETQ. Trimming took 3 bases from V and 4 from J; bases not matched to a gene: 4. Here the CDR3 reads CASSWETGYEQYF. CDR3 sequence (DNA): TGCGCCAGCAGCTGGGAGACAGGGTACGAGCAGTACTTC.

The CDR3 sequence is CAISGRLAGAEQFF. DNA of the CDR3: TGTGCCATCAGTGGTAGGCTAGCGGGAGCCGAGCAGTTCTTC. This chain uses TRBV10-3 with TRBJ2-1; 10 bases match TRBD2. The CDR3 loop spans 14 amino acids. Germline V gives CDR1 ENHRY, CDR2 SYGVKD. V was pared by 4 bases and J by 10 bases, with 7 bases of the junction left unmatched.

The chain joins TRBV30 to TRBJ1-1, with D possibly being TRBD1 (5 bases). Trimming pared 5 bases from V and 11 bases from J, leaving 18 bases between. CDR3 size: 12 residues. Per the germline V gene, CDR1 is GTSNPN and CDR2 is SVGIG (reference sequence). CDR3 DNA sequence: TGTGCCTGGCGACAGTTCAACGAATGGGCTTTCTTT. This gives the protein CAWRQFNEWAFF.

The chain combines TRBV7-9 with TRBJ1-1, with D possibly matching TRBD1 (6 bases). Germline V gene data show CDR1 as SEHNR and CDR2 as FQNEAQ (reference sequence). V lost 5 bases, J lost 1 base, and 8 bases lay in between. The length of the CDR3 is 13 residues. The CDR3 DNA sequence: TGTGCCAGCAGCAAACAGGGGAACACTGAAGCTTTCTTT. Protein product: CASSKQGNTEAFF.

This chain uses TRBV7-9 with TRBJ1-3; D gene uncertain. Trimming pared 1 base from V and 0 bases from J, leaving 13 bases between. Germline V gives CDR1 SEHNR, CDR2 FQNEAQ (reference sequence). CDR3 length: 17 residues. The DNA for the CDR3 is TGTGCCAGCAGCTTAGTCGGCATCTCTAGCTCTGGAAACACCATATATTTT. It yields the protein CASSLVGISSSGNTIYF.

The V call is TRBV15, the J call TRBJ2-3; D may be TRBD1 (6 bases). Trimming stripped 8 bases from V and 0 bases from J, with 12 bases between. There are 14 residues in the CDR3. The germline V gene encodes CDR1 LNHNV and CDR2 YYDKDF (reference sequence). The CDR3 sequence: CATANRASTDTQYF. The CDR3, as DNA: TGTGCCACCGCGAACAGGGCTAGCACAGATACGCAGTATTTT.

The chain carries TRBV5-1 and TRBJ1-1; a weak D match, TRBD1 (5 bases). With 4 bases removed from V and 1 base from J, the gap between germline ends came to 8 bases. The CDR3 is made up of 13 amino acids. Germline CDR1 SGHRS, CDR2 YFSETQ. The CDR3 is CASSHDRNTEAFF. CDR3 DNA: TGCGCCAGCAGCCACGACAGGAACACTGAAGCTTTCTTT.

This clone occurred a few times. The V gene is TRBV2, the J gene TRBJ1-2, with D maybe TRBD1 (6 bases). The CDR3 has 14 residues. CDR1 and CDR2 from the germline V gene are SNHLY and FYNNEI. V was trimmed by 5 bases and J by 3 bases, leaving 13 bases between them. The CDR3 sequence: CASSRAGQDYGYTF. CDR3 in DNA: TGTGCCAGCAGTCGAGCGGGACAAGACTATGGCTACACCTTC.

Written as DNA, the CDR3 is TGTGCCAGCAGCCTAACCTCTGGGGCATCTGGGGCCAACGTCCTGACTTTC. It encodes CASSLTSGASGANVLTF. This chain links TRBV7-6 with TRBJ2-6; possibly TRBD1 for D (5 bases). This CDR3 is built from 17 residues. The germline V gene has CDR1 SGHVS and CDR2 FNYEAQ. Deletions cut 5 bases from V and 1 base from J, with 15 bases between.

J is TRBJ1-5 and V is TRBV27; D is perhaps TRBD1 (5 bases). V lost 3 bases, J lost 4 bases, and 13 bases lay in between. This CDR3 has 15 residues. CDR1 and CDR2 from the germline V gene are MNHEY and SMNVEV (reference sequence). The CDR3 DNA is TGTGCCAGCAGTTTTTCCCGGGGGGGGAATCAGCCCCAGCATTTT. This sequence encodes CASSFSRGGNQPQHF.

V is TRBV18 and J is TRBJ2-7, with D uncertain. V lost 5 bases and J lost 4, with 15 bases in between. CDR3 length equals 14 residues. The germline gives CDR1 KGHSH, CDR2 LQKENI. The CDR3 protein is CASSTAFGQYEQYF. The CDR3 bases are TGTGCCAGCTCAACTGCGTTTGGGCAGTACGAGCAGTACTTC.

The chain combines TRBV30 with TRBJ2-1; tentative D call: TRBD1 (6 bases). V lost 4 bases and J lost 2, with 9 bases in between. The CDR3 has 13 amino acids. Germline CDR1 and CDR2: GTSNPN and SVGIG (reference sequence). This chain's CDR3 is CAWNWDTYNEQFF. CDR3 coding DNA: TGTGCCTGGAATTGGGACACCTACAATGAGCAGTTCTTC. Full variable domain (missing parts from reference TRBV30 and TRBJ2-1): SQTIHQWPATLVQPVGSPLSLECTVEGTSNPNLYWYRQAAGRGLQLLFYSVGIGQISSEVPQNLSASRPQDRQFILSSKKLLLSDSGFYLCAWNWDTYNEQFFGPGTRLTVL.

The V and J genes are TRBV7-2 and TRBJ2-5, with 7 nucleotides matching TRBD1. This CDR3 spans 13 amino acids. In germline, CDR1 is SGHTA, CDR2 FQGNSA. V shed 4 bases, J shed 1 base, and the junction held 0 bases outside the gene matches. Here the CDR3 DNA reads TGTGCCAGCAGCTACAGGGGCCAAGAGACCCAGTACTTC. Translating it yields CASSYRGQETQYF.

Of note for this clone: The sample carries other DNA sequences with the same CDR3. The CDR3 here is CASSLAGTYNEQFF. DNA of the CDR3: TGTGCCAGCAGTTTAGCGGGCACCTACAATGAGCAGTTCTTC. The chain joins TRBV27 to TRBJ2-1; tentative D call: TRBD2 (5 bases). Germline V CDR1 and CDR2: MNHEY, SMNVEV (reference sequence). Trimming removed 2 bases from V and 2 bases from J, with 7 bases in between. This CDR3 comprises 14 residues.

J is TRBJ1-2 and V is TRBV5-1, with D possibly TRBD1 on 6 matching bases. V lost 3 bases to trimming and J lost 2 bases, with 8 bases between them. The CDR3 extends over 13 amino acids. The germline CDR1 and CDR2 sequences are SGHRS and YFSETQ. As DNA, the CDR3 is TGCGCCAGCAGCTCACAGGGAAACTATGGCTACACCTTC. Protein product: CASSSQGNYGYTF.

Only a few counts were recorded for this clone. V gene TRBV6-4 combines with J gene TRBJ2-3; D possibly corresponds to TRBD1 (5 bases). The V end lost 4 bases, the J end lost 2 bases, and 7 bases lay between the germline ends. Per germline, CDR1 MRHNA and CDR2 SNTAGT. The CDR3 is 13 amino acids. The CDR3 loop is CASSGTNTDTQYF. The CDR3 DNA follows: TGTGCCAGCAGTGGGACAAACACAGATACGCAGTATTTT.

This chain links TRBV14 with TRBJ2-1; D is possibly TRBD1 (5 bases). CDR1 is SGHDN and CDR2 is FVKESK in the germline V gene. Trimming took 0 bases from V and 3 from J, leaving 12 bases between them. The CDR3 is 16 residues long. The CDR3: CASSQDFSRDYNEQFF. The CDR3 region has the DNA TGTGCCAGCAGCCAAGATTTCTCCAGGGACTACAATGAGCAGTTCTTC.

The CDR3, as DNA: TGTGCCTCCTACGGGCCTAGCGGGCCGAATGAGCAGTTCTTC. This translates into CASYGPSGPNEQFF. This chain uses TRBV10-3 with TRBJ2-1; 8 bases agree with TRBD2. The CDR3 is 14 amino acids. The V and J ends lost 11 bases and 7 bases, in that order; junction bases with no gene match: 13. The V gene's germline CDR1 is ENHRY and CDR2 SYGVKD.

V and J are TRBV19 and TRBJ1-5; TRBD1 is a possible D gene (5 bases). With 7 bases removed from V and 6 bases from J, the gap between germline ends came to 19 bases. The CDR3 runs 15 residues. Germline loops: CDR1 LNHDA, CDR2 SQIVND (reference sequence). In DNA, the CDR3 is TGTGCCAGTATTCCCGGCACAGGTGTGCTTCAGCCCCAGCATTTT. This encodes CASIPGTGVLQPQHF. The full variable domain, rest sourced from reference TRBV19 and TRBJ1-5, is DGGITQSPKYLFRKEGQNVTLSCEQNLNHDAMYWYRQDPGQGLRLIYYSQIVNDFQKGDIAEGYSVSREKKESFPLTVTSAQKNPTAFYLCASIPGTGVLQPQHFGDGTRLSIL.

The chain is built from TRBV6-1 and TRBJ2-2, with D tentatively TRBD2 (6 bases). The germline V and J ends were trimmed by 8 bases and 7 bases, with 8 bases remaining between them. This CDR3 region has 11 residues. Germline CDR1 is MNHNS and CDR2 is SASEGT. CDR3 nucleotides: TGTGCCAGCGCGGGGAACGGGGAGCTGTTTTTT. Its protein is CASAGNGELFF.

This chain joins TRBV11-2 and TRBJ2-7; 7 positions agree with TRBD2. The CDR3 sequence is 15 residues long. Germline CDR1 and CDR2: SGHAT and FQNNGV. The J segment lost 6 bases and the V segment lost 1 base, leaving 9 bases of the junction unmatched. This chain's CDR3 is CASSLVVGGRGEQYF. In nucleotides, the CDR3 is TGTGCCAGCAGCTTAGTTGTGGGAGGGCGGGGCGAGCAGTACTTC.